These 24 T cell receptor beta chains originate from one sample sequenced in a study of Graves' ophthalmopathy and Graves' hyperthyroidism. The authors amplified TCR beta CDR3 regions from RNA transcripts. An opening RT-PCR round employed HTBI primers and preceded a second-round multiplex PCR. TCRdb recomputed calls from the multiplex PCR reads with MiXCR, one row per CDR3 protein. The data hold 170,000 or so distinct CDR3 sequences, with under 40% observed a single time. Sequenced input: peripheral blood. Source of these receptors: a woman aged 40 to 55 with Graves' ophthalmopathy.

This clonotype showed up many times. This rearrangement joins TRBV3-1 to TRBJ1-1; TRBD1 is a possible D gene (5 bases). Germline CDR1 and CDR2: LGHDT and YNNKEL (reference sequence). Trimming cost V 1 base and J 5 bases, with 14 bases left between them. This CDR3 region has 15 residues. The CDR3 sequence: CASSQGWGGSTEAFF. CDR3 DNA: TGTGCCAGCAGCCAAGGTTGGGGGGGTAGTACTGAAGCTTTCTTT.

Many counts were recorded for this clonotype. V gene TRBV29-1 combines with J gene TRBJ1-1; D gene unclear. V was trimmed by 3 bases and J by 6 bases, leaving 11 bases between them. The CDR3 is 12 amino acids. In germline, CDR1 is SQVTM, CDR2 ANQGSEA. The CDR3 DNA follows: TGCAGCGTTGAGGCCCAGCGCGCTGAAGCTTTCTTT. Residues: CSVEAQRAEAFF.

This clonotype was detected many times. The J gene is TRBJ2-5, the V gene TRBV25-1; D is unresolved. Trimming left V 2 bases short and J 3 bases short, with 4 bases between. CDR1 is MGHDK, CDR2 SYGVNS, per germline. The CDR3 covers 12 residues. The CDR3 region has the DNA TGTGCCAGCAGTGAAAGGGAAGAGACCCAGTACTTC. This sequence encodes CASSEREETQYF.

This clonotype was seen repeatedly, ten times or more. The V call is TRBV19, the J call TRBJ1-5; D possibly corresponds to TRBD1 (6 bases). V was clipped by 5 bases and J by 0 bases, with 20 bases between them. Per the germline V gene, CDR1 is LNHDA and CDR2 is SQIVND (reference sequence). The CDR3 loop spans 18 amino acids. Here the CDR3 DNA reads TGTGCCAGTAGTTCCCTAGGACAGTACCTTCATAGCAATCAGCCCCAGCATTTT. Its protein product is CASSSLGQYLHSNQPQHF.

This clonotype was seen at least ten times. The chain has TRBV10-3 and TRBJ2-2, with D tentatively TRBD2 (6 bases). The V end was cut by 5 bases, the J end by 0 bases, with 13 bases between. Germline assignment: CDR1 ENHRY and CDR2 SYGVKD. The CDR3 runs to 16 residues. In DNA form, the CDR3 reads TGTGCCATCAGTAATAGGGAGGCCGCGAACACCGGGGAGCTGTTTTTT. As protein: CAISNREAANTGELFF.

This clonotype was detected many times. V usage is TRBV15 and J usage is TRBJ1-2, with D unresolved. The CDR3 consists of 15 residues. Germline V lookup: CDR1 LNHNV, CDR2 YYDKDF (reference sequence). V lost 0 bases and J lost 7, with 15 bases in between. DNA of the CDR3: TGTGCCACCAGCAGAGATCGGCAGGCTGGTAGTGGCTACACCTTC. It encodes CATSRDRQAGSGYTF.

This clonotype appeared many times. CDR3 region: CASSGEAAHDPYEQYF. The CDR3 DNA sequence: TGTGCCAGCAGTGGGGAAGCGGCTCATGACCCCTACGAGCAGTACTTC. The chain uses TRBV28 and TRBJ2-7; D perhaps matches TRBD2 (5 bases). The V gene's germline CDR1 is MDHEN and CDR2 SYDVKM. The length of the CDR3 is 16 residues. Deletions cut 5 bases from V and 2 bases from J, with 19 bases between.

This chain uses TRBV28 with TRBJ2-7; perhaps TRBD1 as D (5 bases). The CDR3 sequence is 13 residues long. CDR1 and CDR2 from the germline V gene are MDHEN and SYDVKM. V was cut by 6 bases and J by 3 bases, with 12 bases left in between. The DNA for the CDR3 is TGTGCCAGCAGCCGTTTGGGGCGCTACGAGCAGTACTTC. Amino acids: CASSRLGRYEQYF.

This clonotype was seen repeatedly, ten times or more. The J gene is TRBJ2-2, the V gene TRBV6-1; 9 nucleotides agree with TRBD2. Germline CDR1 reads MNHNS; CDR2 reads SASEGT. This CDR3 is 16 amino acids long. J lost 7 bases, V lost 2 bases, and 8 bases had no gene match. The CDR3 region is CASSEYGGRALGELFF. As DNA, the CDR3 is TGTGCCAGCAGTGAATATGGCGGGAGGGCCCTCGGGGAGCTGTTTTTT.

At least ten counts were recorded for this clonotype. The rearrangement uses TRBV19 and TRBJ2-7; D assignment may be TRBD1 or TRBD2 (5 bases each). Germline V gene sequence: CDR1 LNHDA, CDR2 SQIVND (reference sequence). CDR3 length: 15 amino acids. V dropped 3 bases and J dropped 2 bases, with 14 bases sitting between them. The CDR3 bases are TGTGCCAGTAGTATTTCGATTGGGGGACCCTACGAGCAGTACTTC. It specifies CASSISIGGPYEQYF.

The V gene is TRBV11-3, the J gene TRBJ1-1; D not certain. Germline CDR1 is SGHNT and CDR2 is YENEEA. V was cut by 5 bases and J by 4 bases, with 14 bases left in between. The CDR3 is 14 amino acids. The CDR3 sequence is CASSPSNWGTEAFF. Here the CDR3 DNA reads TGTGCCAGCAGCCCCTCAAATTGGGGCACTGAAGCTTTCTTT. The full variable domain, in which reference TRBV11-3 and TRBJ1-1 provide the parts outside the CDR3, is EAGVVQSPRYKIIEKKQPVAFWCNPISGHNTLYWYLQNLGQGPELLIRYENEEAVDDSQLPKDRFSAERLKGVDSTLKIQPAELGDSAVYLCASSPSNWGTEAFFGQGTRLTVV.

This chain connects TRBV6-4 to TRBJ2-7; TRBD2 matches at 7 bases. The trim removed 7 bases at V and 4 bases at J, leaving 19 bases unmatched. Germline V CDR1 and CDR2: MRHNA, SNTAGT. The CDR3 is made up of 17 amino acids. This chain's CDR3 is CASKDYLWGGAGYEQYF. For the CDR3, the DNA is TGTGCCAGCAAAGACTATCTCTGGGGAGGGGCGGGTTACGAGCAGTACTTC.

The gene calls are TRBV28 and TRBJ2-7, with TRBD2 matching 7 bases. The CDR3 covers 15 residues. V shed 2 bases, J shed 0 bases, and the junction held 4 bases outside the gene matches. Germline loops: CDR1 MDHEN, CDR2 SYDVKM. CDR3 protein: CASSLRTRISYEQYF. Here the CDR3 DNA reads TGTGCCAGCAGTTTAAGGACTAGGATCTCCTACGAGCAGTACTTC.

The sample holds many counts of this clonotype. The chain combines TRBV25-1 with TRBJ1-2, with D maybe TRBD1 (5 bases). The CDR3 runs to 14 residues. Germline assignment: CDR1 MGHDK and CDR2 SYGVNS. The V end lost 4 bases, the J end lost 5 bases, and 14 bases lay between the germline ends. In DNA, the CDR3 is TGTGCCAGCAGTGCTACGGGGGGTGGATATGGCTACACCTTC. Its translation: CASSATGGGYGYTF.

The chain joins TRBV11-2 to TRBJ2-4, with 7 nucleotides matching TRBD1. The CDR3 has 16 amino acids. V gave up 5 bases and J gave up 0 bases; unmatched junction bases: 7. CDR1 is SGHAT, CDR2 FQNNGV, per germline. CDR3 protein: CASSPTGVVAKNIQYF. CDR3 sequence (DNA): TGTGCCAGCAGCCCTACAGGGGTCGTAGCCAAAAACATTCAGTACTTC.

The sample holds many counts of this clonotype. The genes are TRBV24-1 and TRBJ2-7; D possibly corresponds to TRBD2 (5 bases). The V end lost 0 bases, the J end lost 0 bases, and 11 bases lay between the germline ends. The CDR3 extends over 16 amino acids. CDR1 and CDR2 from the germline V gene are KGHDR and SFDVKD. This CDR3 reads CATSDLAGGCSYEQYF. The CDR3 nucleotides read TGTGCCACCAGTGATTTGGCAGGCGGGTGCTCCTACGAGCAGTACTTC.

This CDR3 reads CATSEQGSGIYEQYF. CDR3 DNA sequence: TGTGCCACCAGTGAGCAGGGGAGCGGGATCTACGAGCAGTACTTC. V gene TRBV24-1 combines with J gene TRBJ2-7; the D gene is possibly TRBD2 (7 bases). This CDR3 has 15 amino acids. Germline CDR1 KGHDR, CDR2 SFDVKD. V was cut by 4 bases and J by 3 bases, with 15 bases left in between.

The gene calls are TRBV12-3 or TRBV12-4 and TRBJ2-5; TRBD1 aligns across 9 bases. J gave up 0 bases and V 5 bases, and 4 bases lay outside the gene matches. The CDR3 sequence is 15 residues long. The CDR3 sequence: CASSRGTGHQETQYF. Written as DNA, the CDR3 is TGTGCCAGCAGTAGGGGGACAGGGCACCAAGAGACCCAGTACTTC.

The rearrangement links TRBV6-5 to TRBJ2-2; TRBD2 aligns across 8 bases. CDR1 MNHEY and CDR2 SVGAGI come from the germline V gene. Losses at the gene ends were 3 bases for V and 5 bases for J; bases not matched to a gene: 8. The CDR3 totals 16 residues. CDR3 amino acids: CASSYRGTSRTGELFF. The CDR3 nucleotides are TGTGCCAGCAGTTATCGCGGGACTAGTAGAACCGGGGAGCTGTTTTTT.

This clonotype was picked up many times. This rearrangement joins TRBV5-1 to TRBJ1-1; D is unclear. V lost 0 bases, J lost 0 bases, and 9 bases lay in between. Germline V gene lookup returns CDR1 SGHRS and CDR2 YFSETQ. The CDR3 extends over 15 amino acids. CDR3 residues: CASSLVREMNTEAFF. CDR3 bases: TGCGCCAGCAGCTTGGTGAGGGAAATGAACACTGAAGCTTTCTTT.

Ten or more counts support this clonotype. A much larger clone sits a single nucleotide away, making a read error possible. The chain links TRBV12-3 or TRBV12-4 to TRBJ2-6; no reliable D call. The V and J ends lost 5 bases and 1 base respectively, with 9 bases between them. This CDR3 contains 15 residues. The CDR3 reads CASSLMGSGANVLTF. The CDR3 DNA reads TGTGCCAGCAGTCTTATGGGATCTGGGGCCAACGTCCTGACTTTC.

The chain links TRBV6-1 to TRBJ2-7; 8 bases are shared with TRBD1. V lost 5 bases and J lost 3; bases outside the gene matches: 12. Germline-derived CDR1 and CDR2 are MNHNS and SASEGT. The CDR3 has 16 amino acids. CDR3 DNA sequence: TGTGCCAGCAGTCCCAAAGGACAGGGAAACTACTACGAGCAGTACTTC. It specifies CASSPKGQGNYYEQYF.

This clonotype was detected ten times or more. The chain combines TRBV5-1 with TRBJ1-1; 8 nucleotides align to TRBD1. The length of the CDR3 is 15 residues. Germline V gene lookup returns CDR1 SGHRS and CDR2 YFSETQ. V shed 7 bases, J shed 4 bases, and the junction held 12 bases outside the gene matches. The CDR3 sequence is CASYLAPGGITEAFF. Written as DNA, the CDR3 is TGCGCCAGCTACCTCGCACCAGGGGGCATCACTGAAGCTTTCTTT. The full variable domain, with the rest looked up from reference TRBV5-1 and TRBJ1-1, is KAGVTQTPRYLIKTRGQQVTLSCSPISGHRSVSWYQQTPGQGLQFLFEYFSETQRNKGNFPGRFSGRQFSNSRSEMNVSTLELGDSALYLCASYLAPGGITEAFFGQGTRLTVV.

This clonotype was seen many times. J is TRBJ2-7 and V is TRBV28, with 9 nucleotides matching TRBD1. Germline-derived CDR1 and CDR2 are MDHEN and SYDVKM. Trimming removed 5 bases from V and 4 bases from J; junction bases left unmatched: 9. The CDR3 has 15 residues. CDR3 nucleotide sequence: TGTGCCAGCAGTGCCGGGACAGGGCCACCGTACGAGCAGTACTTC. Its protein is CASSAGTGPPYEQYF.